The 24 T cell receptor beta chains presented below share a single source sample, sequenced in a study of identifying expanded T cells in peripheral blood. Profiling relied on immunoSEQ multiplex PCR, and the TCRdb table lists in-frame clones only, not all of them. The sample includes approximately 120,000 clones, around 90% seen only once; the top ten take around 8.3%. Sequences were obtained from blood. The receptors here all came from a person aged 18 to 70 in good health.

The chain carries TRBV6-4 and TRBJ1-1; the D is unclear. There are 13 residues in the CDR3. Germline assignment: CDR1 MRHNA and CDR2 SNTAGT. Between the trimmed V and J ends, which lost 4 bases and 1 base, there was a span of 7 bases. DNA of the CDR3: TGTGCCAGCAGTGTCAGAGAGAACACTGAAGCTTTCTTT. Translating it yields CASSVRENTEAFF.

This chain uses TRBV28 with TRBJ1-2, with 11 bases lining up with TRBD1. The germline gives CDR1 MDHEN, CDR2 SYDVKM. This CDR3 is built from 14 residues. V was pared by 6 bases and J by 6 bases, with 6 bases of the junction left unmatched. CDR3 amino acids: CASRGQGGKNGYTF. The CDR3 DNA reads TGTGCCAGCAGGGGACAGGGGGGTAAAAATGGCTACACCTTC.

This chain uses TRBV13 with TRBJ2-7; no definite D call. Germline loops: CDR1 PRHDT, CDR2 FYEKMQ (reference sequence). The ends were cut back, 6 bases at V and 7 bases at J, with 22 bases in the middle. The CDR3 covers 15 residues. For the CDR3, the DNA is TGTGCCAGCAGACTGCGCGGATCCGGCGGCTGGGAGCAGTACTTC. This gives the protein CASRLRGSGGWEQYF.

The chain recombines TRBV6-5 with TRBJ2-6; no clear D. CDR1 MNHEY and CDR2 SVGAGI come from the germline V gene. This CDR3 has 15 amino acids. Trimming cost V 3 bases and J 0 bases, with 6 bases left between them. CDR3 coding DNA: TGTGCCAGCAGTTATTTAGACTCTGGGGCCAACGTCCTGACTTTC. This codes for CASSYLDSGANVLTF.

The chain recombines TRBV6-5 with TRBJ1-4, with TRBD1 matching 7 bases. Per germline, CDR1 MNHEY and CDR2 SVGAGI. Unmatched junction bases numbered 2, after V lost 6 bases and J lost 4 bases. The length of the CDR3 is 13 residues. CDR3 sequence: CASRRDSNEKLFF. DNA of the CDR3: TGTGCCAGCAGACGGGACAGTAATGAAAAACTGTTTTTT.

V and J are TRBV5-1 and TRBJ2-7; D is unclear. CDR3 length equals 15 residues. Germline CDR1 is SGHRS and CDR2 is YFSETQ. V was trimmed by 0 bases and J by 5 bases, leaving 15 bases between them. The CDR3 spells CASSLVPVSADEQYF. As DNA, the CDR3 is TGCGCCAGCAGCTTGGTCCCAGTGAGCGCCGACGAGCAGTACTTC.

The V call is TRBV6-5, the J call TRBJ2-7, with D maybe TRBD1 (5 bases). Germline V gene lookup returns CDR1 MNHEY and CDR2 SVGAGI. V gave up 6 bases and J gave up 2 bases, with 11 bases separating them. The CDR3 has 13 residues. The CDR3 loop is CASRRQRTYEQYF. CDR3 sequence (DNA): TGTGCCAGCAGGAGACAGAGGACCTACGAGCAGTACTTC.

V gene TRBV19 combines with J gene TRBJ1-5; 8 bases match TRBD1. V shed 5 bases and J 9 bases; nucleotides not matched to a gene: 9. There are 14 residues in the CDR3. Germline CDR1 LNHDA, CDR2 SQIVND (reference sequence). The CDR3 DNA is TGTGCCAGTAGTCTACGACAGGGGACGCGGCCCCAGCATTTT. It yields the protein CASSLRQGTRPQHF. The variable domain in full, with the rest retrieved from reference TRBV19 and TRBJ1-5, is DGGITQSPKYLFRKEGQNVTLSCEQNLNHDAMYWYRQDPGQGLRLIYYSQIVNDFQKGDIAEGYSVSREKKESFPLTVTSAQKNPTAFYLCASSLRQGTRPQHFGDGTRLSIL.

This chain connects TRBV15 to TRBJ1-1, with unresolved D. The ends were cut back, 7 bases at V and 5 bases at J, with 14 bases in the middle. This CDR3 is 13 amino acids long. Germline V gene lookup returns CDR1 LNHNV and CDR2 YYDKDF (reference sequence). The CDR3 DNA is TGTGCCACCAAAATCGGGTTTGGGACTGAAGCTTTCTTT. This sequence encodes CATKIGFGTEAFF.

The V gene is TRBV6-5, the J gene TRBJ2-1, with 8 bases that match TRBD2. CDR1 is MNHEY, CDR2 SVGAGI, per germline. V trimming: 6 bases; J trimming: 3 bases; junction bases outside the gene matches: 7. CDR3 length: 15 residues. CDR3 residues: CASSPSGGNYNEQFF. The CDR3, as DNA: TGTGCCAGCAGCCCCAGCGGGGGCAACTACAATGAGCAGTTCTTC.

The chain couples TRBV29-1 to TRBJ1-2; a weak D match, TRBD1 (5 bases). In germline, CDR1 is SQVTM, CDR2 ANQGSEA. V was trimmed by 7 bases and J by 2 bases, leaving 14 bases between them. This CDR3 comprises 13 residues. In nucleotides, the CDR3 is TGCAGCGCAGACCCGGGACTAAACTATGGCTACACCTTC. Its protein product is CSADPGLNYGYTF.

The CDR3 coding sequence is TGTGCCTGGAGGAGGTCTAGGGGAGAGACCCAGTACTTC. Amino acid sequence: CAWRRSRGETQYF. V and J are TRBV30 and TRBJ2-5; perhaps TRBD1 as D (5 bases). V shed 3 bases and J shed 4 bases, with 12 bases lying between them. Germline CDR1 reads GTSNPN; CDR2 reads SVGIG (reference sequence). The CDR3 spans 13 residues. Supplemented by reference TRBV30 and TRBJ2-5, the full variable domain reads SQTIHQWPATLVQPVGSPLSLECTVEGTSNPNLYWYRQAAGRGLQLLFYSVGIGQISSEVPQNLSASRPQDRQFILSSKKLLLSDSGFYLCAWRRSRGETQYFGPGTRLLVL.

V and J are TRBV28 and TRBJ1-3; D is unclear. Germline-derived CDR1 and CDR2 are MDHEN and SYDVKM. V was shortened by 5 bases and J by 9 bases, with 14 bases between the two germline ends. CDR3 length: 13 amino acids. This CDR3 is CASSPSTRFTIYF. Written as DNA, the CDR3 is TGTGCCAGCAGTCCCTCTACTCGATTCACCATATATTTT.

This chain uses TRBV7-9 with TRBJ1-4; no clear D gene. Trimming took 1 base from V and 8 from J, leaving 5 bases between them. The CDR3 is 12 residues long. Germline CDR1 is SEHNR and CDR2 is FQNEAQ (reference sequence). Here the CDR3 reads CASSLVGEKLFF. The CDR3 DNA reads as TGTGCCAGCAGCTTAGTCGGGGAAAAACTGTTTTTT.

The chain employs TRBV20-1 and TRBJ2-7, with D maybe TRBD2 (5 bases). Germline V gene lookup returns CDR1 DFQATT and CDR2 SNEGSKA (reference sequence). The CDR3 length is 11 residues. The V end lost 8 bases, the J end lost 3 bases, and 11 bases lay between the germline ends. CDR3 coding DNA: TGCAGTTTCGGACGGGACTACGAGCAGTACTTC. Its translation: CSFGRDYEQYF.

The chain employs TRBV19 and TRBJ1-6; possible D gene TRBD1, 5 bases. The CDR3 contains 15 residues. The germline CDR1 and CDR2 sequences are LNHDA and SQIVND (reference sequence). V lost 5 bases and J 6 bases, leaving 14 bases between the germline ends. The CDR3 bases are TGTGCCAGTAGTCTTCCCGGGACTAGTAATTCACCCCTCCACTTT. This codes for CASSLPGTSNSPLHF.

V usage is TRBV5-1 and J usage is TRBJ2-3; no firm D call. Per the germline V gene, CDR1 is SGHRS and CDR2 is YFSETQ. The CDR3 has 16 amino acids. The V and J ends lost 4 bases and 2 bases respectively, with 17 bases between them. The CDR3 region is CASSVPPGKITDTQYF. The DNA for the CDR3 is TGCGCCAGCAGCGTCCCTCCTGGCAAAATCACAGATACGCAGTATTTT.

The CDR3 DNA follows: TGTGCCAGCAGGGGGGCCGAGCAGTTCTTC. This encodes CASRGAEQFF. The chain uses TRBV28 and TRBJ2-1, with a weak D call TRBD1 (6 bases). The germline V and J ends were trimmed by 6 bases and 10 bases, with 7 bases remaining between them. Germline V gives CDR1 MDHEN, CDR2 SYDVKM. The length of the CDR3 is 10 residues.

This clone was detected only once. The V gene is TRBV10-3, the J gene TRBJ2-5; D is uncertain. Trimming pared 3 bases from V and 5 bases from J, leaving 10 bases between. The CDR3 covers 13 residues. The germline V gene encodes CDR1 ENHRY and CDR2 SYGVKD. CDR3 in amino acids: CAISESRPETQYF. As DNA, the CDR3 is TGTGCCATCAGTGAAAGTAGGCCCGAGACCCAGTACTTC.

The CDR3 region has the DNA TGCAGCGTCAAGGGAGTGGAGGGCTATAACTACGAGCAGTACTTC. As protein: CSVKGVEGYNYEQYF. This rearrangement joins TRBV29-1 to TRBJ2-7; D perhaps matches TRBD2 (6 bases). There are 15 residues in the CDR3. CDR1 and CDR2 (germline): SQVTM, ANQGSEA. Trimming took off 6 bases at V and 3 bases at J, with 21 bases between the two ends.

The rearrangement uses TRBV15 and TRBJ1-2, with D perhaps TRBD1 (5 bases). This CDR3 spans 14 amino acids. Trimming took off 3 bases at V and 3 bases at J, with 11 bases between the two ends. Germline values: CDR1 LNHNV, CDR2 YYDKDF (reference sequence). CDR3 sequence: CATSRGLGDYGYTF. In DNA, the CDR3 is TGTGCCACCAGCAGGGGCCTGGGGGACTATGGCTACACCTTC.

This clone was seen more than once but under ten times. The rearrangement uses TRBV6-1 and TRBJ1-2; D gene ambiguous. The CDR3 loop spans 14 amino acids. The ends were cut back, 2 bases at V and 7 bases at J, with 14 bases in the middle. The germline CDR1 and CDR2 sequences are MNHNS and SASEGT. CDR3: CASSETAIAFGYTF. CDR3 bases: TGTGCCAGCAGTGAAACGGCAATTGCCTTTGGCTACACCTTC.

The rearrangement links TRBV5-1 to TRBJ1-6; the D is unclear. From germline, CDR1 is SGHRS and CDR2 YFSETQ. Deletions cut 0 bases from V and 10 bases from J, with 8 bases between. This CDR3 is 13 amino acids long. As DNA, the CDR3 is TGCGCCAGCAGCTTGGCTCTTGGATCACCCCTCCACTTT. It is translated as CASSLALGSPLHF.

CDR3 amino acids: CASSYSAGLYEQYF. CDR3 in DNA: TGTGCCAGCAGTTACTCGGCGGGGCTTTACGAGCAGTACTTC. V is TRBV6-5 and J is TRBJ2-7, with a possible D match to TRBD2 (6 bases). Trimming shortened V by 0 bases and J by 4 bases, and 10 bases separated the two germline ends. This CDR3 region has 14 residues. Germline V gene lookup returns CDR1 MNHEY and CDR2 SVGAGI.